Below are 25 T cell receptor beta chains sequenced from a single sample in a study of blood T cell repertoires in COVID-19. TCRdb's table, derived via immunoSEQ multiplex PCR, lists solely in-frame clones and lacks some. The sample shows under 350,000 clones, around 78% of them seen only once. The sample comprised peripheral blood. The receptors shown here come from a man in his 60s who had recovered from COVID-19.

The chain uses TRBV21-1 and TRBJ2-1; the DNA was not compared with TRBD2, the D call given in the table. TRBV21-1 is a documented pseudogene. The CDR3 runs to 17 residues. The CDR3 reads CASSKEMGTSSYNEQFF. In DNA, the CDR3 is TGTGCCAGCAGCAAAGAGATGGGCACTAGCTCCTACAATGAGCAGTTCTTC.

The genes are TRBV9 and TRBJ2-7; 9 bases fit TRBD1. V gave up 4 bases and J gave up 4 bases; unmatched junction bases: 9. This CDR3 is built from 15 residues. Germline CDR1 SGDLS, CDR2 YYNGEE. The CDR3 DNA reads as TGTGCCAGCAGCCCCCAGGACAGGGGTAGGTACGAGCAGTACTTC. It specifies CASSPQDRGRYEQYF.

V usage is TRBV19 and J usage is TRBJ2-5; possible D gene TRBD2, 5 bases. This CDR3 has 13 amino acids. Trimming pared 6 bases from V and 5 bases from J, leaving 13 bases between. CDR1 LNHDA and CDR2 SQIVND come from the germline V gene (reference sequence). The CDR3 is CASSPTRAETQYF. CDR3 coding DNA: TGTGCCAGTAGCCCAACTAGGGCGGAGACCCAGTACTTC.

This clone appeared a single time. The chain carries TRBV30 and TRBJ2-7, with D unresolved. CDR1 is GTSNPN, CDR2 SVGIG, per germline (reference sequence). With 1 base removed from V and 4 bases from J, the gap between germline ends came to 5 bases. This CDR3 region has 11 residues. The CDR3 coding sequence is TGTGCCTGGAGTGGGGCATACGAGCAGTACTTC. Translating it yields CAWSGAYEQYF.

The chain uses TRBV9 and TRBJ2-3; 7 bases align to TRBD2. J lost 2 bases, V lost 0 bases, and 3 bases had no gene match. Germline assignment: CDR1 SGDLS and CDR2 YYNGEE. There are 15 residues in the CDR3. CDR3 residues: CASSVEAGTTDTQYF. For the CDR3, the DNA is TGTGCCAGCAGCGTAGAAGCGGGAACCACAGATACGCAGTATTTT.

The chain couples TRBV6-1 to TRBJ1-5, with a weak D call TRBD1 (6 bases). Germline lookup yields CDR1 MNHNS and CDR2 SASEGT. The CDR3 runs 17 residues. Trimming took off 1 base at V and 1 base at J, with 14 bases between the two ends. CDR3 sequence: CASSEDREIRSNQPQHF. Here the CDR3 DNA reads TGTGCCAGCAGTGAAGACAGGGAAATTCGGAGCAATCAGCCCCAGCATTTT.

The rearrangement uses TRBV5-1 and TRBJ2-7, with TRBD1 identical over 9 bases. Germline V gives CDR1 SGHRS, CDR2 YFSETQ. CDR3 length equals 16 residues. V was clipped by 4 bases and J by 4 bases; unmatched bases: 12. Here the CDR3 reads CASSDPSRDREYEQYF. CDR3 DNA sequence: TGCGCCAGCAGCGACCCAAGCCGGGACAGGGAATACGAGCAGTACTTC.

Concerning this clone itself: The sample has other DNA sequences that encode this CDR3 too. This chain uses TRBV7-9 with TRBJ2-1, with 8 nucleotides matching TRBD2. The junction had 4 bases not matched to a gene; V was cut back by 5 bases and J by 1 base. Germline loops: CDR1 SEHNR, CDR2 FQNEAQ (reference sequence). The CDR3 is 15 residues long. CDR3: CASSISGSSYNEQFF. CDR3 nucleotide sequence: TGTGCCAGCAGCATAAGCGGGAGTTCCTACAATGAGCAGTTCTTC.

The gene calls are TRBV7-6 and TRBJ2-1; D perhaps matches TRBD1 (7 bases). With 4 bases removed from V and 7 bases from J, the gap between germline ends came to 20 bases. CDR3 size: 16 residues. In germline, CDR1 is SGHVS, CDR2 FNYEAQ. The CDR3 protein is CASSSEGASVGNEQFF. The CDR3 coding sequence is TGTGCCAGCAGCTCCGAGGGGGCTAGCGTCGGGAATGAGCAGTTCTTC.

The J gene is TRBJ1-2, the V gene TRBV28; D may be TRBD1 (5 bases). V was clipped by 6 bases and J by 4 bases, with 21 bases between them. This CDR3 has 16 residues. The germline V gene has CDR1 MDHEN and CDR2 SYDVKM. The CDR3: CASRTSSGGFGYGYTF. CDR3 sequence (DNA): TGTGCCAGCAGAACCTCTTCTGGGGGGTTTGGCTATGGCTACACCTTC.

This chain uses TRBV29-1 with TRBJ2-1; 9 bases agree with TRBD2. The V and J ends lost 4 bases and 2 bases, in that order; junction bases with no gene match: 3. The V gene's germline CDR1 is SQVTM and CDR2 ANQGSEA. The CDR3 has 14 amino acids. This chain's CDR3 is CSVGPSGAYNEQFF. The CDR3 nucleotides are TGCAGCGTTGGCCCTAGCGGGGCCTACAATGAGCAGTTCTTC.

This clone was detected a few times. The rearrangement links TRBV9 to TRBJ1-6, with 10 bases identical to TRBD1. The CDR3 contains 16 residues. The trim removed 3 bases at V and 6 bases at J, leaving 6 bases unmatched. Germline CDR1 and CDR2: SGDLS and YYNGEE. The CDR3 nucleotides are TGTGCCAGCAGCGGCCGACAGGGGGCGGGTAATTCACCCCTCCACTTT. Amino acid sequence: CASSGRQGAGNSPLHF.

The V call is TRBV5-1, the J call TRBJ2-1; 7 positions match TRBD2. The CDR3 runs 15 residues. The germline V gene has CDR1 SGHRS and CDR2 YFSETQ. Trimming cost V 1 base and J 5 bases; bases outside gene matches: 6. CDR3 residues: CASSLRAGPNNEQFF. The CDR3 nucleotides read TGCGCCAGCAGCTTGAGAGCGGGGCCTAACAATGAGCAGTTCTTC.

V gene TRBV5-1 combines with J gene TRBJ2-5; maybe TRBD1 (5 bases). CDR3 length: 15 residues. The V gene's germline CDR1 is SGHRS and CDR2 YFSETQ. V gave up 5 bases and J gave up 1 base, with 15 bases separating them. The CDR3 is CASRSLQVPQETQYF. In DNA, the CDR3 is TGCGCCAGCAGGAGCCTACAGGTTCCCCAAGAGACCCAGTACTTC.

The chain combines TRBV27 with TRBJ1-1; no reliable D call. The V end lost 5 bases, the J end lost 4 bases, and 14 bases lay between the germline ends. Germline CDR1 MNHEY, CDR2 SMNVEV (reference sequence). CDR3 length equals 14 residues. The CDR3 sequence is CASSPAGRSTEAFF. The DNA for the CDR3 is TGTGCCAGCAGTCCCGCCGGTAGGAGCACTGAAGCTTTCTTT.

This chain links TRBV28 with TRBJ2-7; possible D gene TRBD1, 5 bases. The V gene lost 4 bases and the J gene lost 4 bases, with 8 bases spanning the gap. Germline V gives CDR1 MDHEN, CDR2 SYDVKM. CDR3 length equals 12 residues. As DNA, the CDR3 is TGTGCCAGCAGTTATAAGGGGTACGAGCAGTACTTC. Translating gives CASSYKGYEQYF.

The V and J genes are TRBV30 and TRBJ1-6; weak D call: TRBD1 (5 bases). CDR3 length: 11 amino acids. CDR1 is GTSNPN, CDR2 SVGIG, per germline (reference sequence). CDR3 sequence reads: CAWQGNSPLHF. The CDR3 DNA sequence: TGTGCGTGGCAGGGAAATTCACCCCTCCACTTT.

This clone has just one count. The chain combines TRBV3-1 (or the pseudogene TRBV3-2) with TRBJ2-7; maybe TRBD1 (6 bases). The CDR3 contains 13 residues. Trimming took off 10 bases at V and 2 bases at J, with 15 bases between the two ends. Germline values: CDR1 LGHDT, CDR2 YNNKEL (reference sequence). DNA for the CDR3: TGTGCCACCGACAGGCCGGGGACCTACGAGCAGTACTTC. Translated, it gives CATDRPGTYEQYF.

The V gene is TRBV9, the J gene TRBJ2-7; TRBD2 agrees at 10 bases. Looked up from germline, CDR1 is SGDLS and CDR2 is YYNGEE. The CDR3 loop spans 16 amino acids. With V trimmed by 2 bases and J by 3 bases, 8 bases remained unmatched. Here the CDR3 reads CASSVSALAGDYEQYF. CDR3 sequence (DNA): TGTGCCAGCAGCGTCAGCGCGCTAGCGGGGGACTACGAGCAGTACTTC.

The chain joins TRBV3-1 (or the pseudogene TRBV3-2) to TRBJ2-1, with 9 nucleotides matching TRBD1. The CDR3 is 19 amino acids. Per germline, CDR1 LGHDT and CDR2 YNNKEL (reference sequence). The V and J ends lost 4 bases and 4 bases, in that order; junction bases with no gene match: 17. CDR3 DNA sequence: TGTGCCAGCAGCCCCTCGGGACAGGGTTTCACGAAAATTTACAATGAGCAGTTCTTC. Encoded protein: CASSPSGQGFTKIYNEQFF.

V gene TRBV5-1 combines with J gene TRBJ2-7; no clear D gene. Deletions cut 1 base from V and 4 bases from J, with 12 bases between. Germline CDR1 and CDR2: SGHRS and YFSETQ. The CDR3 has 14 amino acids. The CDR3 loop is CASSLWAQNYEQYF. Here the CDR3 DNA reads TGCGCCAGCAGCTTGTGGGCACAGAATTACGAGCAGTACTTC.

The rearrangement links TRBV20-1 to TRBJ2-3, with TRBD2 matching over 7 bases. Germline trimming cut 3 bases from V and 5 bases from J; bases unmatched to any gene: 11. Germline V lookup: CDR1 DFQATT, CDR2 SNEGSKA (reference sequence). The CDR3 extends over 15 amino acids. CDR3 bases: TGCAGTGCTAGTCTTTCCGGGAGGCTTGTAGATACGCAGTATTTT. Amino acids: CSASLSGRLVDTQYF.

This clone was observed a handful of times. The V call is TRBV2, the J call TRBJ1-1; no firm D call. Germline CDR1 reads SNHLY; CDR2 reads FYNNEI. The CDR3 runs 15 residues. V lost 9 bases to trimming and J lost 0 bases, with 17 bases between them. Here the CDR3 DNA reads TGTGCCAGTACAAGTCCGACATCTATGAACACTGAAGCTTTCTTT. It is translated as CASTSPTSMNTEAFF.

The chain is built from TRBV7-2 and TRBJ2-2; tentative D call: TRBD2 (6 bases). CDR1 SGHTA and CDR2 FQGNSA come from the germline V gene. V lost 5 bases and J lost 5, with 18 bases in between. CDR3 length: 16 amino acids. The CDR3 sequence is CASSPWGARGTGELFF. The CDR3 DNA sequence: TGTGCCAGCAGCCCCTGGGGCGCCCGGGGGACCGGGGAGCTGTTTTTT.

The chain links TRBV19 to TRBJ2-3, with 7 positions matching TRBD1. This CDR3 has 15 residues. V lost 3 bases and J lost 2; bases outside the gene matches: 5. Germline V gene data show CDR1 as LNHDA and CDR2 as SQIVND (reference sequence). CDR3 bases: TGTGCCAGTAGTATTTCACAGGGGACCACAGATACGCAGTATTTT. It yields the protein CASSISQGTTDTQYF.